These T cell receptor beta chains were read from a single sample in a study of blood T cell repertoires in COVID-19. Measured with immunoSEQ multiplex PCR; TCRdb has only the in-frame clones, and not every one. The table lists fewer than 200,000 clones, roughly four fifths of them singletons. Input material: peripheral blood. The source of these receptors is a woman in her seventies with COVID-19, enrolled during active disease. CDR3s include the opening cysteine and the closing phenylalanine or tryptophan. Each record gives: J gene, CDR3 length, V gene, D gene, clone size, CDR3 protein, CDR3 DNA. D genes are given only for firm matches. Clone size is stated in some rows and not others, as once, few, many or a class when expanded.

>TRBJ2-3|15|TRBV5-6|NA|NA
CASSLGGGYRDTQYF
TGTGCCAGCAGCTTGGGCGGCGGCTATCGAGATACGCAGTATTTT
>TRBJ1-1|13|TRBV19|NA|once
CASRTGMNTEAFF
TGTGCCAGTAGAACAGGGATGAACACTGAAGCTTTCTTT
>TRBJ2-1|14|TRBV7-2|NA|NA
CASSFQNSYNEQFF
TGTGCCAGCAGCTTTCAGAACTCCTACAATGAGCAGTTCTTC
>TRBJ1-4|14|TRBV11-2|TRBD1|NA
CASTLNGGQKKLFF
TGTGCCAGCACCCTAAACGGGGGACAGAAAAAACTGTTTTTT
>TRBJ2-7|11|TRBV7-2|NA|NA
CASSFFYEQYF
TGTGCCAGCAGCTTCTTCTACGAGCAGTACTTC
>TRBJ1-1|13|TRBV29-1|NA|NA
CSVDQTRDTEAFF
TGCAGCGTTGACCAGACCCGGGACACTGAAGCTTTCTTT
>TRBJ1-6|15|TRBV6-5|NA|NA
CASNVGQSYNSPLHF
TGTGCCAGCAACGTTGGACAGAGCTATAATTCACCCCTCCACTTT
>TRBJ2-4|19|TRBV5-1|TRBD2|NA
CASSLAPSTSGLAKNIQYF
TGCGCCAGCAGCTTGGCTCCCTCAACTAGCGGGTTAGCCAAAAACATTCAGTACTTC
>TRBJ2-7|12|TRBV2|NA|few
CASRQGDYEQYF
TGTGCCAGCAGACAGGGAGACTACGAGCAGTACTTC
>TRBJ2-3|18|TRBV27|NA|NA
CASSRLETVSTSTDTQYF
TGTGCCAGCAGCCGACTAGAGACAGTCTCTACTAGCACAGATACGCAGTATTTT
>TRBJ1-2|12|TRBV11-2|NA|once
CASSWAGDGYTF
TGTGCCAGCAGCTGGGCGGGGGATGGCTACACCTTC
>TRBJ2-2|16|TRBV9|TRBD2|many
CASSVEGTRRSGELFF
TGTGCCAGCAGCGTAGAGGGGACTAGACGTTCCGGGGAGCTGTTTTTT
>TRBJ1-1|16|TRBV6-2/TRBV6-3|TRBD1|NA
CASSYWAGGAGTEAFF
TGTGCCAGCAGTTACTGGGCAGGGGGCGCTGGGACTGAAGCTTTCTTT
>TRBJ1-2|14|TRBV7-9|TRBD1|NA
CASSLDRGSNGYTF
TGTGCCAGCAGCTTGGACAGGGGCTCGAATGGCTACACCTTC
>TRBJ2-2|18|TRBV7-2|TRBD2|NA
CASSPRTSGRGGTGELFF
TGTGCCAGCAGTCCAAGGACTAGCGGGAGAGGTGGAACCGGGGAGCTGTTTTTT
>TRBJ2-5|13|TRBV19|NA|once
CASSKGGRETQYF
TGTGCCAGTAGTAAAGGCGGTCGGGAGACCCAGTACTTC
>TRBJ1-5|16|TRBV2|NA|NA
CASKRSGDNSNQPQHF
TGTGCCAGCAAACGGAGCGGGGATAATAGCAATCAGCCCCAGCATTTT
>TRBJ1-2|12|TRBV5-1|TRBD1|NA
CASSLDRGGYTF
TGCGCCAGCAGCTTGGACAGGGGCGGCTACACCTTC
>TRBJ2-1|14|TRBV24-1|NA|NA
CATQQAGGVIEQFF
TGTGCCACCCAACAGGCCGGGGGAGTGATTGAGCAGTTCTTC